This T cell receptor beta chain was sequenced in a study of blood T cell repertoires in COVID-19. On the study more broadly: The origin of the acute and convalescent COVID-19 samples was the United States, Italy and Spain. Sources were T cells, B-cell-depleted T cells, or PBMCs; the material itself was cDNA or gDNA.

V shed 0 bases, J shed 0 bases, and the junction held 11 bases outside the gene matches. Looked up from germline, CDR1 is KGHDR and CDR2 is SFDVKD. This CDR3 contains 21 residues. Clones were read by immunoSEQ multiplex PCR, and TCRdb kept only the in-frame ones, dropping some. This repertoire shows 150,000 to 200,000 clones, approximately 80% found once; its top ten account for around 15%. Sequencing was performed on PBMCs or T cells enriched from blood (not recorded which). This clonotype was sampled from a man in his sixties who had been exposed to COVID-19. The chain combines TRBV24-1 with TRBJ2-1, with 12 bases fitting TRBD2. The CDR3 protein is CATSDLQVLAGGQNSYNEQFF. CDR3 in DNA: TGTGCCACCAGTGATTTGCAGGTCCTAGCGGGAGGGCAAAACTCCTACAATGAGCAGTTCTTC.